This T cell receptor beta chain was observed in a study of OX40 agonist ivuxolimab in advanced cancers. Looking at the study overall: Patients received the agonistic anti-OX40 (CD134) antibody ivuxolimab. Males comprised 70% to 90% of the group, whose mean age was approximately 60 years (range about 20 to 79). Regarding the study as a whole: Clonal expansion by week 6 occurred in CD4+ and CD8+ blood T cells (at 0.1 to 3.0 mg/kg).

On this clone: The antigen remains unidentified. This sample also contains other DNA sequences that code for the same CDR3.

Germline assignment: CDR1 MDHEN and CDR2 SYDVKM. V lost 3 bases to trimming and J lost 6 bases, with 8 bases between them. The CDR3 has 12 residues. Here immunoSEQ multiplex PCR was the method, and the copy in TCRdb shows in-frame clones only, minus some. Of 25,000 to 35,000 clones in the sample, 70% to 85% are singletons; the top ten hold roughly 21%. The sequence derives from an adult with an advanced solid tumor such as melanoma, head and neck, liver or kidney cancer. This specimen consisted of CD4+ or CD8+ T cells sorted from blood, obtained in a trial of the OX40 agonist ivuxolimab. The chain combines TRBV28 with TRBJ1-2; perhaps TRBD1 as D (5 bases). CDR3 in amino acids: CASSFGGDGYTF. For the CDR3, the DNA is TGTGCCAGCAGTTTTGGGGGGGATGGCTACACCTTC.